The 15 T cell receptor beta chains below all came from one sample that was sequenced in a study. TCRdb ran MiXCR on the 5' RACE reads and lists one entry per CDR3 protein. The sample shows some 8,000 distinct CDR3 sequences, around 53% of them seen only once. The sample consisted of memory CD4+ T cells sorted from a lymph node. Documented subset: memory CD4+ T cells, CD4+CD45RO+CD25-. These receptors came from a female donor with breast cancer.

The chain uses TRBV25-1 and TRBJ2-2; 10 bases agree with TRBD2. The germline V gene has CDR1 MGHDK and CDR2 SYGVNS. The CDR3 runs 16 residues. The V gene end was trimmed by 5 bases and the J gene end by 7 bases; junction bases not matched to a gene: 10. CDR3 protein: CASSPFELAGDGELFF. CDR3 nucleotides: TGTGCCAGCAGTCCCTTTGAGCTAGCGGGGGACGGGGAGCTGTTTTTT.

This sequence joins TRBV4-2 and TRBJ1-2; D is unclear. V lost 3 bases and J lost 7, with 12 bases in between. This CDR3 is 13 amino acids long. The germline V gene encodes CDR1 LGHNA and CDR2 YNFKEQ. The CDR3 DNA is TGTGCCAGCAGCCAGGGTAAGACTCTTGGCTACACCTTC. Amino acid sequence: CASSQGKTLGYTF.

The chain employs TRBV7-9 and TRBJ2-3; D is unclear. Germline CDR1 SEHNR, CDR2 FQNEAQ (reference sequence). Trimming removed 2 bases at V and 6 bases at J, with 6 bases between. CDR3 length: 12 residues. This CDR3 is CASSLSSDTQYF. In nucleotides, the CDR3 is TGTGCCAGCAGCTTATCGTCTGATACGCAGTATTTT.

The chain couples TRBV18 to TRBJ2-7; 7 nucleotides agree with TRBD2. Trimming removed 3 bases from V and 0 bases from J; junction bases left unmatched: 5. Germline lookup yields CDR1 KGHSH and CDR2 LQKENI. This CDR3 is 15 amino acids long. CDR3 DNA: TGTGCCAGCTCACCCCGGCTAGCGGTCTCCTACGAGCAGTACTTC. Amino acid sequence: CASSPRLAVSYEQYF.

This clonotype turned up a few times. The V call is TRBV6-5, the J call TRBJ1-3, with 7 bases aligning to TRBD1. Germline V gives CDR1 MNHEY, CDR2 SVGAGI. V lost 6 bases to trimming and J lost 6 bases; unmatched junction nucleotides: 8. This CDR3 has 14 residues. CDR3 DNA: TGTGCCAGCAGACCGGGACAGCACATAAACACCATATATTTT. Amino acids: CASRPGQHINTIYF.

This clonotype was counted only a few times. The chain couples TRBV6-2 or TRBV6-3 to TRBJ2-1; 7 bases line up with TRBD2. CDR1 is MNHEY, CDR2 SVGEGT, per germline. The CDR3 length is 16 residues. V shed 4 bases and J 5 bases; nucleotides not matched to a gene: 11. CDR3 protein: CASSFPTAGYHNEQFF. CDR3 nucleotides: TGTGCCAGCAGTTTCCCCACAGCGGGATACCACAATGAGCAGTTCTTC.

This sequence joins TRBV7-2 and TRBJ2-7, with 10 bases matching TRBD2. CDR1 is SGHTA, CDR2 FQGNSA, per germline. Trimming took 2 bases from V and 2 from J; bases not matched to a gene: 3. This CDR3 region has 15 residues. The CDR3 loop is CASSLLAGVPYEQYF. The CDR3 DNA is TGTGCCAGCAGCTTACTAGCGGGAGTCCCCTACGAGCAGTACTTC.

This chain links TRBV7-6 with TRBJ2-1; no clear D. Germline CDR1 is SGHVS and CDR2 is FNYEAQ. The CDR3 totals 14 residues. The V end was cut by 1 base, the J end by 2 bases, with 6 bases between. In nucleotides, the CDR3 is TGTGCCAGCAGCTTAGATCTGACCTACAATGAGCAGTTCTTC. Protein product: CASSLDLTYNEQFF.

The chain links TRBV6-5 to TRBJ2-2, with D perhaps matching TRBD1 (6 bases). The V end was cut by 7 bases, the J end by 1 base, with 13 bases between. The V gene's germline CDR1 is MNHEY and CDR2 SVGAGI. CDR3 size: 15 residues. The CDR3 nucleotides are TGTGCCAGCACTTCGGTGACAGGGAACACCGGGGAGCTGTTTTTT. Its protein product is CASTSVTGNTGELFF.

Here the CDR3 reads CASRTHQSNEQFF. CDR3 DNA: TGTGCCAGCAGAACCCACCAGTCAAATGAGCAGTTCTTC. The V call is TRBV6-5, the J call TRBJ2-1; no firm D call. Per the germline V gene, CDR1 is MNHEY and CDR2 is SVGAGI. CDR3 length: 13 amino acids. V shed 6 bases and J shed 7 bases, with 13 bases lying between them.

CDR3 coding DNA: TGTGCCTGGAGTGCCGGGACAGGGGATGGCTACACCTTC. Amino acid sequence: CAWSAGTGDGYTF. This sequence joins TRBV30 and TRBJ1-2; 10 positions agree with TRBD1. V lost 1 base to trimming and J lost 6 bases; unmatched junction nucleotides: 2. CDR1 is GTSNPN, CDR2 SVGIG, per germline (reference sequence). This CDR3 has 13 residues. The variable domain in full, completed from reference TRBV30 and TRBJ1-2, reads SQTIHQWPATLVQPVGSPLSLECTVEGTSNPNLYWYRQAAGRGLQLLFYSVGIGQISSEVPQNLSASRPQDRQFILSSKKLLLSDSGFYLCAWSAGTGDGYTFGSGTRLTVV.

V and J are TRBV6-6 and TRBJ2-5; tentative D call: TRBD2 (6 bases). Looked up from germline, CDR1 is MNHNY and CDR2 is SVGAGI (reference sequence). V was shortened by 8 bases and J by 0 bases, with 22 bases between the two germline ends. The length of the CDR3 is 17 residues. This CDR3 is CASRRGITLEYQETQYF. For the CDR3, the DNA is TGTGCCAGCCGACGGGGGATAACCCTAGAATACCAAGAGACCCAGTACTTC.

This chain connects TRBV6-2 or TRBV6-3 to TRBJ1-5; 7 bases map to TRBD1. Germline V gene sequence: CDR1 MNHEY, CDR2 SVGEGT. V dropped 8 bases and J dropped 3; count of bases not matched to a gene: 19. The CDR3 loop spans 18 amino acids. The CDR3 DNA reads TGTGCCAGCGGTCGCGAGGATTATCGGGACAGACTCAATCAGCCCCAGCATTTT. Its translation: CASGREDYRDRLNQPQHF.

A few counts support this clonotype. The CDR3: CASSQVGSDHQPQHF. Here the CDR3 DNA reads TGTGCCAGCAGCCAGGTTGGGTCCGACCATCAGCCCCAGCATTTT. The V call is TRBV4-2, the J call TRBJ1-5; D gene ambiguous. V lost 3 bases, J lost 5 bases, and 14 bases lay in between. The CDR3 loop spans 15 amino acids. Germline-derived CDR1 and CDR2 are LGHNA and YNFKEQ.

The chain links TRBV29-1 to TRBJ1-2; D is unresolved. Per the germline V gene, CDR1 is SQVTM and CDR2 is ANQGSEA. The CDR3 has 13 residues. V gave up 3 bases and J gave up 0 bases, with 8 bases separating them. CDR3 amino acids: CSVEGYTNYGYTF. CDR3 nucleotides: TGCAGCGTTGAGGGGTATACTAACTATGGCTACACCTTC. Based on the CDR3 plus reference TRBV29-1 and TRBJ1-2, the full variable domain is SAVISQKPSRDICQRGTSLTIQCQVDSQVTMMFWYRQQPGQSLTLIATANQGSEATYESGFVIDKFPISRPNLTFSTLTVSNMSPEDSSIYLCSVEGYTNYGYTFGSGTRLTVV.